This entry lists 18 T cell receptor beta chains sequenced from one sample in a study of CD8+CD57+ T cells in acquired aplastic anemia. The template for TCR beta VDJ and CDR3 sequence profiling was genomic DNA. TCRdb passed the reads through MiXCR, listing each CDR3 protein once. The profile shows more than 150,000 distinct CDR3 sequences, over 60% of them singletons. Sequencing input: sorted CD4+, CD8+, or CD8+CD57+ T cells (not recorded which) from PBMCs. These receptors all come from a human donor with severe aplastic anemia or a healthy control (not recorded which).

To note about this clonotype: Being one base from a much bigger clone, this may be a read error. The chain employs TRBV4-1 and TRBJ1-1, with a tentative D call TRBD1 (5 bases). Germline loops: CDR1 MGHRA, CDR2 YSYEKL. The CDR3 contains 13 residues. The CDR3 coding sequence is TGCGCCAGCAGCTTCGGGGGGAACACTGAAGCTCTCTTT. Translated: CASSFGGNTEALF.

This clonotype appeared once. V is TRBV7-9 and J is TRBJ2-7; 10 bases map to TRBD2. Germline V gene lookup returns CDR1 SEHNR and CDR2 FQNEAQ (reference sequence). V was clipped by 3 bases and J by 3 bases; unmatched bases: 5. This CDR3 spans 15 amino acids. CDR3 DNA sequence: TGTGCCAGCAGCTTTTCTAGCGGGGGAAGCTACGAGCAGTACTTC. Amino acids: CASSFSSGGSYEQYF.

Written as DNA, the CDR3 is TGCGCCAGCGGCGTAGACAGGGGAGAAGCTTTCTTT. It specifies CASGVDRGEAFF. The chain recombines TRBV5-1 with TRBJ1-1; 8 bases map to TRBD1. V lost 7 bases to trimming and J lost 8 bases; unmatched junction nucleotides: 7. The CDR3 totals 12 residues. Germline V gives CDR1 SGHRS, CDR2 YFSETQ.

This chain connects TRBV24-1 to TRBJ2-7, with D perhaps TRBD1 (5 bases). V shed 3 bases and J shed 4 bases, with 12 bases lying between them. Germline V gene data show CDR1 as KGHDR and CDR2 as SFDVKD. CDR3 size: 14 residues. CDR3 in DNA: TGTGCCACCAGTGATCCAGGGTTGGGGTACGAGCAGTACTTC. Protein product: CATSDPGLGYEQYF.

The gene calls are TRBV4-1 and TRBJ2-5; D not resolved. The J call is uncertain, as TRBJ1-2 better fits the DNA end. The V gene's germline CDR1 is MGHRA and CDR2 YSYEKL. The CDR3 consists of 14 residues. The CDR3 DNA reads TGCGCCAGCAGCCAAGATTGGGGAGGGCGGGGCTACACCTTC. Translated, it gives CASSQDWGGRGYTF.

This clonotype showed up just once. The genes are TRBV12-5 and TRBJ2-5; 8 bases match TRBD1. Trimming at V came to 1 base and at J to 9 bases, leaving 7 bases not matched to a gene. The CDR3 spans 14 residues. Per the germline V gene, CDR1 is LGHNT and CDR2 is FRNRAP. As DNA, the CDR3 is TGTGCTAGTGGTTTGGGGACAGGGTATCAGCCCCAGTACTTC. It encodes CASGLGTGYQPQYF.

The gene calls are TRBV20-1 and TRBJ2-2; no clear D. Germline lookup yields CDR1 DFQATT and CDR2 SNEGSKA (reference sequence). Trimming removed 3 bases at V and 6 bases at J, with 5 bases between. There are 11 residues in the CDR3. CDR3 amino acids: CSASSPGELFF. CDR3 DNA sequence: TGCAGTGCTAGTAGCCCCGGGGAGCTGTTTTTT.

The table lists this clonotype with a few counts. The CDR3: CASSQGQGHNSPLHF. The CDR3 nucleotides are TGTGCCAGCAGCCAGGGACAGGGGCATAATTCACCCCTCCACTTT. The V gene is TRBV7-2, the J gene TRBJ1-6; 10 nucleotides agree with TRBD1. This CDR3 comprises 15 residues. Germline assignment: CDR1 SGHTA and CDR2 FQGNSA. The V and J ends lost 5 bases and 5 bases, in that order; junction bases with no gene match: 3.

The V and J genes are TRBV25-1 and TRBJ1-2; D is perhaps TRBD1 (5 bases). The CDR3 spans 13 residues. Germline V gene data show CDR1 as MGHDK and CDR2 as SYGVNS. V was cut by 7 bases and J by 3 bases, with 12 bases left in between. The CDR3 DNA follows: TGTGCCAGCAAGGGAGGACACTACTATGGCTACACCTTC. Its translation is CASKGGHYYGYTF.

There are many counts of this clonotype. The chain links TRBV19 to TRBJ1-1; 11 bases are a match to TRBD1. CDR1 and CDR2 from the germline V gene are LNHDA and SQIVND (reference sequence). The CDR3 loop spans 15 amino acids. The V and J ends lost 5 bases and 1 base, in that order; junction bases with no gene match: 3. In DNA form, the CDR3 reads TGTGCCAGTAGTGCCGGGACAGGGGGGAACACTGAAGCTTTCTTT. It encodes CASSAGTGGNTEAFF. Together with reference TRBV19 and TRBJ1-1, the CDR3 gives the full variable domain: DGGITQSPKYLFRKEGQNVTLSCEQNLNHDAMYWYRQDPGQGLRLIYYSQIVNDFQKGDIAEGYSVSREKKESFPLTVTSAQKNPTAFYLCASSAGTGGNTEAFFGQGTRLTVV.

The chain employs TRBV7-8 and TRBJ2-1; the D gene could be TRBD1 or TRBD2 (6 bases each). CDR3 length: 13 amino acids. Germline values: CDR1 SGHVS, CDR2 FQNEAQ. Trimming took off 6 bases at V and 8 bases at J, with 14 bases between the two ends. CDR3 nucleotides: TGTGCCAGCAGGGAGGGGGTAAGCTATGAGCAGTTCTTC. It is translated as CASREGVSYEQFF.

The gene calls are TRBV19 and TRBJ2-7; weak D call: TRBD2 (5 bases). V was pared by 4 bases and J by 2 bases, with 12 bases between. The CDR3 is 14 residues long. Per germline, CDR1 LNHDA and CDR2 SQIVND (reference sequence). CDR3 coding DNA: TGTGCCAGTAGTACACCCCGGGGAACCTACGAGCAGTACTTC. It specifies CASSTPRGTYEQYF.

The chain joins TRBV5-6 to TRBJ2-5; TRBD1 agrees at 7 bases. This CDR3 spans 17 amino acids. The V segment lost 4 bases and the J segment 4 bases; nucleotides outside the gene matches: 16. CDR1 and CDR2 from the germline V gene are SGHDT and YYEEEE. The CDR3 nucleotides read TGTGCCAGCAGCCCGAAGAACAGGGGCCTGCCCGGAGAGACCCAGTACTTC. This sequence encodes CASSPKNRGLPGETQYF.

The CDR3 DNA follows: TGTGCCAGCAGTGAAGGGAGGGGGCGAATTATTTTTGTTAGCACAGATACGCAGTATTTT. Translation: CASSEGRGRIIFVSTDTQYF. The chain is built from TRBV2 and TRBJ2-3; D possibly corresponds to TRBD1 (7 bases). Trimming took 1 base from V and 0 from J, leaving 23 bases between them. Per germline, CDR1 SNHLY and CDR2 FYNNEI. This CDR3 contains 20 residues.

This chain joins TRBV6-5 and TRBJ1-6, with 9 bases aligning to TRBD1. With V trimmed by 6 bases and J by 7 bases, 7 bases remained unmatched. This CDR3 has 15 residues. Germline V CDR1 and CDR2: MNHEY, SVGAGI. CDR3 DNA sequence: TGTGCCAGCAGATCCTCACAGGGGGCGAATTCACCCCTCCACTTT. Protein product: CASRSSQGANSPLHF.

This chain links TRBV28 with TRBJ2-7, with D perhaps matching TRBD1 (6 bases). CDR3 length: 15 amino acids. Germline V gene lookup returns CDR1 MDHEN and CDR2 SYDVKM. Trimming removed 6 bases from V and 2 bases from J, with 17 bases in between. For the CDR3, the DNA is TGTGCCAGCAGCGCTGGCACAGGGCAAACCTACGAGCAGTACTTC. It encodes CASSAGTGQTYEQYF.

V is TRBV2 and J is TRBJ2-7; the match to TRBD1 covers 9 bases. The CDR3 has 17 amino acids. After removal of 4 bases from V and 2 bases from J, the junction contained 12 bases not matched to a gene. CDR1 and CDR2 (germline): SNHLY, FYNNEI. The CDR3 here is CASSVGGTGLFTYEQYF. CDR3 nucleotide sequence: TGTGCCAGCAGTGTCGGGGGGACAGGGCTGTTTACCTACGAGCAGTACTTC.

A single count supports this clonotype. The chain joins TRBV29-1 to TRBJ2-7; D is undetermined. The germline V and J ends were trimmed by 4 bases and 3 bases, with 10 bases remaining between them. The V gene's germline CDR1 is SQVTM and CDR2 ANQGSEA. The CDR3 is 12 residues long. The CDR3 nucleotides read TGCAGCGTTGGGTTCAGTAACTACGAGCAGTACTTC. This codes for CSVGFSNYEQYF.